This passage covers 7 T cell receptor beta chains from one sample sequenced in a study of graft-versus-host responses after intestinal transplantation (dated by TCRdb to the early 2020s). Their recognized antigens are unknown. Libraries were constructed by the immunoSEQ multiplex PCR assay. TCRdb obtained this table from immuneACCESS and retained in-frame rearrangements with V and J assigned. These tables miss some clones; where compared with another copy, unresolved V genes account for less than half of the shortfall, and the remainder is unexplained. The sample includes 93,000 or so clones, with roughly 93% observed a single time. The ten biggest clones cover more than 0.95% of the sample. Explained via the paper, the time point label denotes: cells obtained before transplantation from donor or recipient. Sequencing was performed on unstimulated CD8+ T cells sorted from spleen or lymph node cells, taken before intestinal transplant. Source of these receptors: a human donor who received an intestinal transplant.

The rearrangement links TRBV4-1 to TRBJ2-2; D unresolved. V lost 3 bases and J 5 bases, leaving 4 bases between the germline ends. Germline V lookup: CDR1 MGHRA, CDR2 YSYEKL. This CDR3 spans 12 amino acids. CDR3 DNA: TGCGCCAGCAGCCAGTTTACCGGGGAGCTGTTTTTT. Encoded protein: CASSQFTGELFF.

V is TRBV2 and J is TRBJ2-5, with unresolved D. Germline CDR1 SNHLY, CDR2 FYNNEI. V was pared by 6 bases and J by 4 bases, with 12 bases between. The CDR3 has 13 residues. This CDR3 is CASRAGLLETQYF. As DNA, the CDR3 is TGTGCCAGCAGGGCCGGGCTCCTAGAGACCCAGTACTTC.

The J gene is TRBJ1-2, the V gene TRBV4-1; 8 bases fit TRBD1. J lost 4 bases, V lost 0 bases, and 10 bases had no gene match. CDR1 is MGHRA and CDR2 is YSYEKL in the germline V gene. This CDR3 has 17 residues. CDR3 nucleotide sequence: TGCGCCAGCAGCCAAGATTTCGGGGACAGGACCCTCTATGGCTACACCTTC. Translation: CASSQDFGDRTLYGYTF.

This chain links TRBV7-9 with TRBJ2-7; 7 bases align to TRBD1. Unmatched junction bases numbered 6, after V lost 5 bases and J lost 2 bases. This CDR3 has 14 amino acids. CDR1 and CDR2 (germline): SEHNR, FQNEAQ (reference sequence). The CDR3 sequence: CASSLSGQPYEQYF. CDR3 bases: TGTGCCAGCAGCCTATCGGGACAGCCCTACGAGCAGTACTTC.

The chain joins TRBV7-3 to TRBJ1-3; 7 bases are a match to TRBD1. CDR1 and CDR2 (germline): SGHTA, FQGTGA. Trimming at V came to 5 bases and at J to 2 bases, leaving 12 bases not matched to a gene. This CDR3 region has 17 residues. CDR3 sequence (DNA): TGTGCCAGCAGCCGGACCAACGACAGGGAACCTGGAAACACCATATATTTT. Its protein product is CASSRTNDREPGNTIYF.

V and J are TRBV27 and TRBJ2-7; TRBD1 matches at 7 bases. Losses at the gene ends were 2 bases for V and 4 bases for J; bases not matched to a gene: 2. From germline, CDR1 is MNHEY and CDR2 SMNVEV (reference sequence). The CDR3 has 13 amino acids. The DNA of the CDR3 is TGTGCCAGCAGTTTAGCCAGGGGGTACGAGCAGTACTTC. Protein: CASSLARGYEQYF.

V usage is TRBV14 and J usage is TRBJ2-5; D possibly corresponds to TRBD2 (5 bases). Germline loops: CDR1 SGHDN, CDR2 FVKESK. V lost 0 bases to trimming and J lost 5 bases, with 10 bases between them. The CDR3 contains 14 residues. The CDR3 coding sequence is TGTGCCAGCAGCCAAGATGAAGCGGAGGAGACCCAGTACTTC. As protein: CASSQDEAEETQYF.